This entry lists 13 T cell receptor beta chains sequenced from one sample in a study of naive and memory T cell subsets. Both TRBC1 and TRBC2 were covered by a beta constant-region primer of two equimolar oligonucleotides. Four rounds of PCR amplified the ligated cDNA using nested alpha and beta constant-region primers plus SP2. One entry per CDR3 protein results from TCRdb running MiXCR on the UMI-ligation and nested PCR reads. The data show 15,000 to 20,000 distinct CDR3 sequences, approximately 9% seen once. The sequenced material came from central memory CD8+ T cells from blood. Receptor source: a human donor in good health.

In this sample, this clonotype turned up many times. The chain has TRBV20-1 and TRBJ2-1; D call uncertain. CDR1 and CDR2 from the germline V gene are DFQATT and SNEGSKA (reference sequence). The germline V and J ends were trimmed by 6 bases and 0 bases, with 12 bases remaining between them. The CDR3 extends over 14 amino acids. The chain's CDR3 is CSAVAASSYNEQFF. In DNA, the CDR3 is TGCAGTGCCGTCGCCGCTAGCTCCTACAATGAGCAGTTCTTC.

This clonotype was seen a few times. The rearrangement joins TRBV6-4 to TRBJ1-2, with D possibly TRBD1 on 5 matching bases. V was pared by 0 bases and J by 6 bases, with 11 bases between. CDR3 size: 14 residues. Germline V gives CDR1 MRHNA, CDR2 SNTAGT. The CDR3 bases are TGTGCCAGCAGTGACTCCCCCGACAGTGATGGCTACACCTTC. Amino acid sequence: CASSDSPDSDGYTF.

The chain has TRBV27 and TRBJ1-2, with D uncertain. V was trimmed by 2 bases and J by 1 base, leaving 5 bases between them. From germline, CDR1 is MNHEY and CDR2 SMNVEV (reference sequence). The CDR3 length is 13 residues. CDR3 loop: CASSLALNYGYTF. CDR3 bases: TGTGCCAGCAGTTTAGCGCTTAACTATGGCTACACCTTC.

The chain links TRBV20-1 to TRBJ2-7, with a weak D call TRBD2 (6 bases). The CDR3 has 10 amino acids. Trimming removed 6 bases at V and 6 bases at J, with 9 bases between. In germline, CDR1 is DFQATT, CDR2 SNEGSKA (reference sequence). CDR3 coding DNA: TGCAGTGCCGCGGGGCGCGAGCAGTACTTC. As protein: CSAAGREQYF.

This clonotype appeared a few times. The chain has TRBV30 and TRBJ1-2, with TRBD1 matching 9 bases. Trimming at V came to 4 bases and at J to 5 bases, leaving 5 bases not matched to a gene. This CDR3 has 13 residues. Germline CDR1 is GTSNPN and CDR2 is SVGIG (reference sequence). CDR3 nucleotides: TGTGCCTGGATGACAGGGGGATTTTATGGCTACACCTTC. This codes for CAWMTGGFYGYTF.

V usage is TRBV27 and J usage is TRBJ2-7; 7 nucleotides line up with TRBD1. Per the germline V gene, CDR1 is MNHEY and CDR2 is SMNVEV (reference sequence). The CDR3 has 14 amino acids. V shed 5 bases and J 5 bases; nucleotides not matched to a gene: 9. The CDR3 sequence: CASSPGTASHEQYF. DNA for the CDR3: TGTGCCAGCAGTCCCGGGACAGCTTCCCACGAGCAGTACTTC.

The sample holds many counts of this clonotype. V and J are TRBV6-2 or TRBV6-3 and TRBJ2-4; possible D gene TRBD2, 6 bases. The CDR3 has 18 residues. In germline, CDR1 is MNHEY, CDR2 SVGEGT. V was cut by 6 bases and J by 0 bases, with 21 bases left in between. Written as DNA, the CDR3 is TGTGCCAGCAGCCCCTATTACGTGGCGGGGATAGCCAAAAACATTCAGTACTTC. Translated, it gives CASSPYYVAGIAKNIQYF.

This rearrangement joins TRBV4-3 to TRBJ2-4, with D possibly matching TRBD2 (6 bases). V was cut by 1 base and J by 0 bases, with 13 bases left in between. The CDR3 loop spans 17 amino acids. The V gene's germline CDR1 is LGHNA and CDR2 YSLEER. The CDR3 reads CASSQGGGTVAKNIQYF. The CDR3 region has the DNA TGCGCCAGCAGCCAAGGGGGCGGGACCGTAGCCAAAAACATTCAGTACTTC.

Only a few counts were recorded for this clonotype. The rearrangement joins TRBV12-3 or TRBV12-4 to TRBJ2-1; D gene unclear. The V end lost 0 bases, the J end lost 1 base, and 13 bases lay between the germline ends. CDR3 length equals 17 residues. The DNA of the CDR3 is TGTGCCAGCAGTTTAGCTTCCGGGTTTAATTCCTACAATGAGCAGTTCTTC. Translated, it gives CASSLASGFNSYNEQFF.

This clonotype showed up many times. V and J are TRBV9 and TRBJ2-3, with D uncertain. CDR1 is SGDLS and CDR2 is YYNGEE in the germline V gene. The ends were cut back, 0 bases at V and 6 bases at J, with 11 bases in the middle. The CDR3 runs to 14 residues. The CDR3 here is CASSVESPPDTQYF. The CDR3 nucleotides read TGTGCCAGCAGCGTAGAAAGCCCGCCGGATACGCAGTATTTT.

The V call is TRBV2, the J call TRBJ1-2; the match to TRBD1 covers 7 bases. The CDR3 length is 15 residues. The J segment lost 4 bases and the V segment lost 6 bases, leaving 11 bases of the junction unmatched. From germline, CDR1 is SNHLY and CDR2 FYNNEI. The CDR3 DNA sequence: TGTGCCAGCAGAGATACTTTTGACAGGGCCTATGGCTACACCTTC. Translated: CASRDTFDRAYGYTF.

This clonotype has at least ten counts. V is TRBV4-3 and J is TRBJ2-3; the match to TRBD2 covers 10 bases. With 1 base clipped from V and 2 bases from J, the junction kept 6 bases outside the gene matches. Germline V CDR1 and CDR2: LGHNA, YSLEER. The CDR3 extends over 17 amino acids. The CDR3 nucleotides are TGCGCCAGCAGCCAAGTCAGAGCGGGGGGGCCCACAGATACGCAGTATTTT. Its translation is CASSQVRAGGPTDTQYF.

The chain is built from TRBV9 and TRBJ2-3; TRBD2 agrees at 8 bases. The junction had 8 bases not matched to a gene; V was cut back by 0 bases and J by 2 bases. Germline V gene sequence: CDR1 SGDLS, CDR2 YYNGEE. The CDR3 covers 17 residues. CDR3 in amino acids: CASSVEREGRVTDTQYF. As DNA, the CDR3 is TGTGCCAGCAGCGTAGAACGGGAGGGCCGAGTCACAGATACGCAGTATTTT.